This record covers a single T cell receptor (beta chain). Its antigen is unknown. Cells were stimulated nonspecifically with anti-CD3/anti-CD28 magnetic beads. Sorting selected CD4+ T cells upregulating both CD40 ligand and CD69. For about 17 hours, CD8-depleted PBMCs received anti-CD28/CD49d costimulation, a CD40-blocking antibody and enfuvirtide. The sample originates from a study of persistence of HIV-infected CD4 T cells. Sequencing used immunoSEQ version 4 in survey mode. Profiling relied on immunoSEQ multiplex PCR, and the TCRdb table lists in-frame clones only, not all of them. Found here are about 40,000 clones, roughly 90% of them singletons; the top ten hold approximately 1.3%. CDR3 length: 13 residues. Germline V gives CDR1 LGHDT, CDR2 YNNKEL (reference sequence). The germline V and J ends were trimmed by 3 bases and 8 bases, with 13 bases remaining between them.

This clonotype was obtained from an adult man with HIV who was CMV-seropositive. The sample here was CD4+ T cells sorted from PBMCs after approximately 18-hour stimulation, taken from a patient who received antiretroviral therapy. The chain is built from TRBV3-1 (or the pseudogene TRBV3-2) and TRBJ1-2; tentatively, D is TRBD1 (5 bases). The CDR3 sequence: CASSHEGRLGYTF. The DNA of the CDR3 is TGTGCCAGCAGCCATGAGGGGCGTCTCGGCTACACCTTC.